These 10 T cell receptor beta chains originate from one sample sequenced in a study of T cell responses to AZD1222 COVID-19 vaccine. Clones were read by immunoSEQ multiplex PCR, and TCRdb kept only the in-frame ones, dropping some. The table shows fewer than 110,000 clones, with around 90% occurring only once. The material was peripheral blood, obtained on day 0 of AZD1222 vaccination. The receptors were gathered from an adult in good health.

The chain joins TRBV5-5 to TRBJ1-2; 7 bases match TRBD1. The CDR3 sequence is 15 residues long. J gave up 6 bases and V 0 bases, and 8 bases lay outside the gene matches. Per the germline V gene, CDR1 is SGHKS and CDR2 is YYEKEE (reference sequence). CDR3 protein: CASSLADRVVDGYTF. The DNA for the CDR3 is TGTGCCAGCAGCTTGGCCGACAGGGTTGTTGATGGCTACACCTTC.

This clone has just a few counts. The rearrangement joins TRBV18 to TRBJ1-1; D perhaps matches TRBD1 (6 bases). V lost 2 bases and J 0 bases, leaving 10 bases between the germline ends. CDR1 is KGHSH, CDR2 LQKENI, per germline. CDR3 size: 15 residues. The CDR3 nucleotides read TGTGCCAGCTCACCAGTCGGGGGGCTGAACACTGAAGCTTTCTTT. Protein: CASSPVGGLNTEAFF.

V usage is TRBV10-1 and J usage is TRBJ1-2; TRBD1 aligns across 7 bases. J was trimmed by 1 base and V by 2 bases; bases with no gene match: 7. Germline V gene sequence: CDR1 WNHNN, CDR2 SYGVQD (reference sequence). This CDR3 is built from 16 residues. The CDR3 spells CASSEPYRGSNYGYTF. CDR3 in DNA: TGCGCCAGCAGTGAGCCTTACAGGGGAAGTAACTATGGCTACACCTTC.

This rearrangement joins TRBV30 to TRBJ1-1; D is perhaps TRBD1 (6 bases). Trimming took 3 bases from V and 0 from J, leaving 14 bases between them. CDR1 and CDR2 from the germline V gene are GTSNPN and SVGIG (reference sequence). The CDR3 loop spans 15 amino acids. In DNA form, the CDR3 reads TGTGCCTGGAGGGGATGGCAGGGGTTGAACACTGAAGCTTTCTTT. Protein sequence: CAWRGWQGLNTEAFF.

The chain is built from TRBV6-2 or TRBV6-3 and TRBJ2-1, with D perhaps given as TRBD1 or TRBD2 (5 bases each). The CDR3 contains 15 residues. Germline V gene data show CDR1 as MNHEY and CDR2 as SVGEGT. V gave up 5 bases and J gave up 0 bases, with 11 bases separating them. The CDR3 DNA sequence: TGTGCCAGCAGTGCCACTGGGGGCTCCTACAATGAGCAGTTCTTC. It is translated as CASSATGGSYNEQFF.

The chain links TRBV5-4 to TRBJ2-2; D tentatively reads TRBD1 or TRBD2 (6 bases each). CDR1 and CDR2 from the germline V gene are SGHNT and YYREEE (reference sequence). The CDR3 spans 16 residues. The V end was cut by 4 bases, the J end by 6 bases, with 19 bases between. DNA of the CDR3: TGTGCCAGCAGCCTTGTCGGGGGCGTATGGTCCGGGGAGCTGTTTTTT. Its translation is CASSLVGGVWSGELFF.

The rearrangement joins TRBV5-1 to TRBJ2-7; 10 bases line up with TRBD1. The CDR3 has 16 residues. Looked up from germline, CDR1 is SGHRS and CDR2 is YFSETQ. The V gene end was trimmed by 2 bases and the J gene end by 5 bases; junction bases not matched to a gene: 10. CDR3 nucleotide sequence: TGCGCCAGCAGCTTTCGAGGAGGGACAGGGGCCAACGAGCAGTACTTC. The encoded protein is CASSFRGGTGANEQYF.

J is TRBJ2-1 and V is TRBV7-6; D gene ambiguous. The germline V gene has CDR1 SGHVS and CDR2 FNYEAQ. This CDR3 is built from 14 residues. The V and J ends lost 1 base and 6 bases respectively, with 10 bases between them. The CDR3 reads CASSLDMAANEQFF. As DNA, the CDR3 is TGTGCCAGCAGCTTAGACATGGCTGCCAATGAGCAGTTCTTC.

This clone was counted once. V gene TRBV4-3 combines with J gene TRBJ2-3, with 9 nucleotides matching TRBD1. Germline loops: CDR1 LGHNA, CDR2 YSLEER. The junction had 7 bases not matched to a gene; V was cut back by 6 bases and J by 3 bases. The CDR3 length is 15 residues. The CDR3 sequence is CASSLGTGPTDTQYF. CDR3 nucleotides: TGCGCCAGCAGTTTGGGGACAGGGCCAACAGATACGCAGTATTTT.

The chain links TRBV21-1 to TRBJ1-1. TRBV21-1 is a listed pseudogene. This CDR3 contains 17 residues. The CDR3 DNA is TGTGCCAGCAGCAAAAAAGTCCCTAGGGCAGCAAACACTGAAGCTTTCTTT. It encodes CASSKKVPRAANTEAFF.